The present T cell receptor beta chain was sequenced within a study of OX40 agonist ivuxolimab in advanced cancers. The germline V gene encodes CDR1 SGHRS and CDR2 YFSETQ. J was trimmed by 7 bases and V by 0 bases; bases with no gene match: 10. The CDR3 length is 16 residues. The data were produced by immunoSEQ multiplex PCR, yet TCRdb's version contains in-frame clones alone and is incomplete. The profile shows 76,000 or so clones, approximately 85% of them singletons. The cohort excluded patients with autoimmune disease history or systemic immunosuppression. Specimen: CD4+ or CD8+ T cells sorted from blood, collected in a trial of the OX40 agonist ivuxolimab. This chain connects TRBV5-1 to TRBJ2-1, with 7 positions matching TRBD1. This TCR was recovered from an adult with an advanced solid tumor such as melanoma, head and neck, liver or kidney cancer. The CDR3 protein is CASSLEGATKRNEQFF. CDR3 in DNA: TGCGCCAGCAGCTTGGAGGGGGCTACCAAAAGGAATGAGCAGTTCTTC.